One and the same sample provided the 21 T cell receptor beta chains below, sequenced in a study of CD8+ T cells in alopecia areata. cDNA prepared by RNA extraction and subsequent reverse transcription served as the template for sequencing. Sequenced by immunoSEQ multiplex PCR; TCRdb stores in-frame clones only, minus some. Altogether about 190,000 clones are present, around three fifths being singletons, with the ten largest covering 10% to 15%. Treatment meaning: oral pan-JAK inhibitor, 5-10 mg twice daily. Sequencing used CD8+ T cells sorted from blood, obtained at week 24, from a patient treated with tofacitinib. The receptor set was obtained from a human donor with alopecia areata.

The table lists this clone with a few counts. The V gene is TRBV10-3, the J gene TRBJ2-1; D ambiguous. CDR1 and CDR2 from the germline V gene are ENHRY and SYGVKD. This CDR3 region has 15 residues. Trimming cost V 10 bases and J 0 bases, with 16 bases left between them. CDR3 residues: CATSQRASSYNEQFF. For the CDR3, the DNA is TGTGCCACCTCCCAGCGCGCGAGCTCCTACAATGAGCAGTTCTTC.

This rearrangement joins TRBV11-2 to TRBJ2-1, with TRBD2 identical over 8 bases. The CDR3 covers 17 residues. Germline V CDR1 and CDR2: SGHAT, FQNNGV. J lost 9 bases, V lost 4 bases, and 17 bases had no gene match. This chain's CDR3 is CASSSTHSGVHGCEQFF. The DNA of the CDR3 is TGTGCCAGCAGCTCGACCCATAGCGGGGTCCACGGATGTGAGCAGTTCTTC.

This clone has more than one count but fewer than ten. The V call is TRBV7-3, the J call TRBJ2-7; 8 nucleotides line up with TRBD2. CDR3 size: 13 residues. V was clipped by 4 bases and J by 7 bases; unmatched bases: 6. Per the germline V gene, CDR1 is SGHTA and CDR2 is FQGTGA. DNA of the CDR3: TGTGCCAGCAGCTACGGGACTAGTGGTGAGCAGTACTTC. It encodes CASSYGTSGEQYF. Filled out from reference TRBV7-3 and TRBJ2-7, the complete variable domain reads GAGVSQTPSNKVTEKGKYVELRCDPISGHTALYWYRQSLGQGPEFLIYFQGTGAADDSGLPNDRFFAVRPEGSVSTLKIQRTERGDSAVYLCASSYGTSGEQYFGPGTRLTVT.

This rearrangement joins TRBV6-5 to TRBJ1-1; possibly TRBD1 for D (5 bases). The CDR3 covers 13 residues. Germline V gene data show CDR1 as MNHEY and CDR2 as SVGAGI. Trimming took 6 bases from V and 4 from J, leaving 12 bases between them. The CDR3 sequence: CASSYGAGTEAFF. The CDR3, as DNA: TGTGCCAGCAGCTACGGGGCGGGCACTGAAGCTTTCTTT.

This clone appeared a few times. The chain couples TRBV5-1 to TRBJ2-7, with TRBD2 as a possible D gene (6 bases). The V end was cut by 4 bases, the J end by 4 bases, with 9 bases between. This CDR3 has 12 residues. Looked up from germline, CDR1 is SGHRS and CDR2 is YFSETQ. The CDR3 DNA reads as TGCGCCAGCAGCCACGGGAGTTACGAGCAGTACTTC. Protein: CASSHGSYEQYF.

This clone was observed a handful of times. V is TRBV15 and J is TRBJ2-2; D gene uncertain. The germline V gene encodes CDR1 LNHNV and CDR2 YYDKDF (reference sequence). The ends were cut back, 7 bases at V and 0 bases at J, with 15 bases in the middle. This CDR3 has 16 amino acids. In DNA form, the CDR3 reads TGTGCCACCACCGTGACTCCTGTCTCGAACACCGGGGAGCTGTTTTTT. This translates into CATTVTPVSNTGELFF.

The J gene is TRBJ2-5, the V gene TRBV2, with a weak D call TRBD1 (6 bases). The V end was cut by 3 bases, the J end by 4 bases, with 15 bases between. The germline V gene has CDR1 SNHLY and CDR2 FYNNEI. This CDR3 contains 15 residues. The CDR3 DNA reads as TGTGCCAGCAGTGAGGTCGGACAGAGGGTAGAGACCCAGTACTTC. The encoded protein is CASSEVGQRVETQYF.

The V call is TRBV5-6, the J call TRBJ2-5; D gene ambiguous. V was trimmed by 2 bases and J by 5 bases, leaving 4 bases between them. Germline values: CDR1 SGHDT, CDR2 YYEEEE. The CDR3 loop spans 11 amino acids. For the CDR3, the DNA is TGTGCCAGCAGCTTCTCGGAGACCCAGTACTTC. Translation gives CASSFSETQYF.

The genes are TRBV5-5 and TRBJ2-3, with TRBD1 identical over 10 bases. V gave up 7 bases and J gave up 3 bases; unmatched junction bases: 8. Germline lookup yields CDR1 SGHKS and CDR2 YYEKEE (reference sequence). The CDR3 is 15 amino acids. In nucleotides, the CDR3 is TGTGCCAGCGGAATCGGGACAGGGGCTACAGATACGCAGTATTTT. As protein: CASGIGTGATDTQYF.

This clone was seen a few times. V is TRBV5-4 and J is TRBJ2-3; D perhaps matches TRBD2 (6 bases). The CDR3 covers 14 residues. Between the trimmed V and J ends, which lost 3 bases and 2 bases, there was a span of 10 bases. CDR1 and CDR2 (germline): SGHNT, YYREEE (reference sequence). The CDR3 DNA reads as TGTGCCAGCAGCTCGGGGGAAAACACAGATACGCAGTATTTT. Its protein is CASSSGENTDTQYF.

This clone was detected once. The genes are TRBV5-1 and TRBJ1-4; perhaps TRBD1 as D (6 bases). This CDR3 has 18 residues. V was shortened by 0 bases and J by 3 bases, with 18 bases between the two germline ends. Germline V gene lookup returns CDR1 SGHRS and CDR2 YFSETQ. CDR3 in DNA: TGCGCCAGCAGCTTGGTTCCAACCAACAGGGACTCTAATGAAAAACTGTTTTTT. It encodes CASSLVPTNRDSNEKLFF.

V and J are TRBV29-1 and TRBJ2-3, with a weak D call TRBD1 (5 bases). Germline assignment: CDR1 SQVTM and CDR2 ANQGSEA. V was clipped by 6 bases and J by 4 bases, with 8 bases between them. There are 11 residues in the CDR3. CDR3 nucleotide sequence: TGCAGCGTCCCGACAGCAGATACGCAGTATTTT. It specifies CSVPTADTQYF.

The V and J genes are TRBV13 and TRBJ2-7; unclear D gene. Germline assignment: CDR1 PRHDT and CDR2 FYEKMQ (reference sequence). CDR3 size: 16 residues. V gave up 5 bases and J gave up 0 bases, with 17 bases separating them. The CDR3 region is CASSTRTVDSSYEQYF. The DNA of the CDR3 is TGTGCCAGCAGCACCCGGACGGTAGATAGCTCCTACGAGCAGTACTTC.

This clone was detected only a few times. V and J are TRBV30 and TRBJ2-7; D gene unclear. With 4 bases removed from V and 3 bases from J, the gap between germline ends came to 13 bases. This CDR3 is built from 13 residues. CDR1 GTSNPN and CDR2 SVGIG come from the germline V gene (reference sequence). The CDR3: CAWTTGGLYEQYF. The CDR3 DNA sequence: TGTGCCTGGACCACGGGCGGTCTCTACGAGCAGTACTTC.

The genes are TRBV2 and TRBJ1-1; possibly TRBD1 for D (6 bases). Germline V CDR1 and CDR2: SNHLY, FYNNEI. V lost 7 bases and J 3 bases, leaving 15 bases between the germline ends. There are 14 residues in the CDR3. In DNA form, the CDR3 reads TGTGCCAGCATTGACGGGGGGCGGGACACTGAAGCTTTCTTT. It is translated as CASIDGGRDTEAFF.

This clone was counted a few times. V is TRBV29-1 and J is TRBJ2-7; D ambiguous. Germline V gene data show CDR1 as SQVTM and CDR2 as ANQGSEA. The CDR3 loop spans 11 amino acids. Trimming pared 6 bases from V and 2 bases from J, leaving 8 bases between. The CDR3: CSVRSPYEQYF. CDR3 coding DNA: TGCAGCGTACGTTCTCCCTACGAGCAGTACTTC.

This chain connects TRBV5-6 to TRBJ1-4; D gene unclear. The CDR3 contains 14 residues. V dropped 0 bases and J dropped 8 bases, with 11 bases sitting between them. Germline CDR1 reads SGHDT; CDR2 reads YYEEEE. The CDR3 protein is CASSLAGEREKLFF. For the CDR3, the DNA is TGTGCCAGCAGCTTGGCAGGAGAGAGGGAAAAACTGTTTTTT.

The V and J genes are TRBV6-6 and TRBJ1-2, with D unresolved. Per germline, CDR1 MNHNY and CDR2 SVGAGI (reference sequence). The CDR3 spans 13 residues. The V and J ends lost 1 base and 4 bases respectively, with 7 bases between them. As DNA, the CDR3 is TGTGCCAGCAGTTACTTGGCGGGCTATGGCTACACCTTC. The encoded protein is CASSYLAGYGYTF.

This clone appeared a few times. The chain recombines TRBV6-5 with TRBJ2-5; 8 positions match TRBD2. Trimming took 2 bases from V and 1 from J; bases not matched to a gene: 3. Germline V gives CDR1 MNHEY, CDR2 SVGAGI. The CDR3 consists of 15 residues. The CDR3 is CASSYSGGLQETQYF. In DNA, the CDR3 is TGTGCCAGCAGTTACAGCGGGGGCCTCCAAGAGACCCAGTACTTC.

The gene calls are TRBV12-5 and TRBJ1-5; D is possibly TRBD1 (6 bases). The CDR3 covers 14 residues. Trimming took 5 bases from V and 7 from J, leaving 15 bases between them. From germline, CDR1 is LGHNT and CDR2 FRNRAP. CDR3 in amino acids: CASGGGPGWQPQHF. CDR3 nucleotides: TGTGCTAGTGGTGGGGGCCCCGGGTGGCAGCCCCAGCATTTT.

V gene TRBV7-6 combines with J gene TRBJ1-6; D is ambiguous. Looked up from germline, CDR1 is SGHVS and CDR2 is FNYEAQ. Trimming took 5 bases from V and 7 from J, leaving 9 bases between them. This CDR3 has 13 residues. This CDR3 reads CASSGSGNSPLHF. CDR3 nucleotide sequence: TGTGCCAGCAGCGGGTCAGGAAATTCACCCCTCCACTTT.